This is a list of T cell receptor beta chains from one sample in a study of beta chain features in type 1 diabetes. TCRdb's table, derived via immunoSEQ multiplex PCR, lists solely in-frame clones and lacks some. The repertoire holds fewer than 550,000 clones, with about an eighth as singletons. The sequencing sample was made of naive CD4+ T cells from blood. These TCRs come from a young woman in good health. CDR3s include the opening cysteine and the closing phenylalanine or tryptophan. D genes are given only for firm matches. A row's size may be missing; if present it is once, few, many or a size class.

-,-,TRBJ1-2,TRBV7-3,CASSSGPRANYGYTF,TGTGCCAGCAGCTCCGGACCGCGAGCTAACTATGGCTACACCTTC
-,few,TRBJ2-3,TRBV19,CASSWSPPDTQYF,TGTGCCAGTAGTTGGTCTCCCCCAGATACGCAGTATTTT
-,many,TRBJ2-3,TRBV13,CASSEKGLATDTQYF,TGTGCCAGCAGCGAGAAGGGGTTAGCCACAGATACGCAGTATTTT
-,few,TRBJ1-1,TRBV6-5,CASSPHPRPAFF,TGTGCCAGCAGTCCCCACCCTCGGCCAGCTTTCTTT
TRBD1,few,TRBJ2-1,TRBV29-1,CSAGTVLGGNEQFF,TGCAGCGCTGGGACAGTTCTAGGTGGCAATGAGCAGTTCTTC
-,-,TRBJ1-6,TRBV4-2,CASSPGRSSYNSPLHF,TGTGCCAGCAGCCCCGGGAGAAGCTCCTATAATTCACCCCTCCACTTT
TRBD1,-,TRBJ1-2,TRBV19,CASSKTGGYGYTF,TGTGCCAGTAGTAAGACAGGGGGCTATGGCTACACCTTC
-,few,TRBJ2-1,TRBV4-3,CASSQGGPYNEQFF,TGCGCCAGCAGCCAGGGCGGGCCCTACAATGAGCAGTTCTTC
TRBD1,-,TRBJ2-1,TRBV5-1,CASSSGQGTYNEQFF,TGCGCCAGCAGCTCAGGACAGGGTACCTACAATGAGCAGTTCTTC
TRBD2,few,TRBJ2-1,TRBV28,CASSGGLARNEQFF,TGTGCCAGCAGTGGAGGACTAGCGCGAAATGAGCAGTTCTTC
TRBD1,-,TRBJ1-5,TRBV19,CASSIRGRGQVPQHF,TGTGCCAGTAGTATTCGCGGCAGGGGACAGGTTCCCCAGCATTTT
-,-,TRBJ2-3,TRBV14,CASRPNFRTDTQYF,TGTGCCAGCAGACCGAATTTCCGCACAGATACGCAGTATTTT
-,few,TRBJ2-3,TRBV5-1,CASSLAGQPTSTDTQYF,TGCGCCAGCAGCTTGGCAGGACAGCCTACAAGCACAGATACGCAGTATTTT
-,few,TRBJ1-1,TRBV7-8,CASSLGGFTEAFF,TGTGCCAGCAGCTTAGGCGGATTCACTGAAGCTTTCTTT
-,few,TRBJ2-3,TRBV7-2,CASSLEGRSTDTQYF,TGTGCCAGCAGCTTAGAGGGGAGGAGCACAGATACGCAGTATTTT
-,few,TRBJ2-1,TRBV7-2,CASSLILGEQFF,TGTGCCAGCAGCTTAATCTTGGGTGAGCAGTTCTTC
TRBD1,-,TRBJ2-7,TRBV27,CATGQGLYEQYF,TGTGCCACGGGACAGGGACTCTACGAGCAGTACTTC